Reported below is one T cell receptor (beta chain). These data come from a study of CD8+CD57+ T cells in acquired aplastic anemia. Across the study: Mean yield of DNA from sorted CD4+ and CD8+ cells was 2.5 to 4 ug. Mean read depth for CD4+ cells from healthy donors was around 11 million.

V lost 0 bases to trimming and J lost 2 bases, with 10 bases between them. The CDR3 consists of 15 residues. The germline CDR1 and CDR2 sequences are LNHNV and YYDKDF (reference sequence). TCR beta VDJ and CDR3 profiling used genomic DNA as template. In TCRdb, the reads were re-called with MiXCR into one record per CDR3 protein. The data hold 200,000 to 250,000 distinct CDR3 sequences, with almost 35% observed a single time. This sequence originates from a human donor in good health, serving as a control. Sample: sorted CD4+, CD8+, or CD8+CD57+ T cells (not recorded which) from PBMCs. V usage is TRBV15 and J usage is TRBJ1-2; D may be TRBD1 (5 bases). The CDR3 reads CATSRDQGANYGYTF. The CDR3 DNA is TGTGCCACCAGCAGAGATCAGGGTGCGAACTATGGCTACACCTTC.